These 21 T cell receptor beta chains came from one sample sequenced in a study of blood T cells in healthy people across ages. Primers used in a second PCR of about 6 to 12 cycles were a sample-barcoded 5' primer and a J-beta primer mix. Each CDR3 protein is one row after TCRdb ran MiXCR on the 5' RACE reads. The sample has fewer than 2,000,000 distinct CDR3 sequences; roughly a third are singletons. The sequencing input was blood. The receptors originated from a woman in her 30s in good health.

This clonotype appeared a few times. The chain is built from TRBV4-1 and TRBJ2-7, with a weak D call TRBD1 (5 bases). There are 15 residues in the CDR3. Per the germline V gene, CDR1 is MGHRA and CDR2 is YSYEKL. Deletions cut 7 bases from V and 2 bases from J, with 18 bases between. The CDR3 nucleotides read TGCGCCAGCAACACCCAGGACACGACAACCTACGAGCAGTACTTC. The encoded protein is CASNTQDTTTYEQYF.

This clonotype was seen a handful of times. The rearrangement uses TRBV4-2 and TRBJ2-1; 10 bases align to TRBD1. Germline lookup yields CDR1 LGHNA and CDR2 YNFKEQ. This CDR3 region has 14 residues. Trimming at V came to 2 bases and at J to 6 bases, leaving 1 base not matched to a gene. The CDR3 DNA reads TGTGCCAGCAGCCAACGGGACAGGGGCAATGAGCAGTTCTTC. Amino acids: CASSQRDRGNEQFF.

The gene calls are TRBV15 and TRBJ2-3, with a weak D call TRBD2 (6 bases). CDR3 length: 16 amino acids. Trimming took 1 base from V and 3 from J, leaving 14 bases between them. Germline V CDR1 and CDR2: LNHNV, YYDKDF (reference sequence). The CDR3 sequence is CATSRAATRGTDTQYF. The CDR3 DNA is TGTGCCACCAGCAGAGCAGCGACCCGGGGGACAGATACGCAGTATTTT. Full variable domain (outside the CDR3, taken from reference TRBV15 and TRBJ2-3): DAMVIQNPRYQVTQFGKPVTLSCSQTLNHNVMYWYQQKSSQAPKLLFHYYDKDFNNEADTPDNFQSRRPNTSFCFLDIRSPGLGDTAMYLCATSRAATRGTDTQYFGPGTRLTVL.

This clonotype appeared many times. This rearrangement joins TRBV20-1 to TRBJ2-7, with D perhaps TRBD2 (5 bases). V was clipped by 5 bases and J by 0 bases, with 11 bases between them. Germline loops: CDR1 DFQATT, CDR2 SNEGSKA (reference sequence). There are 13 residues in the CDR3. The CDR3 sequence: CSARGPSSYEQYF. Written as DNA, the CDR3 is TGCAGTGCTCGGGGTCCTAGCTCCTACGAGCAGTACTTC.

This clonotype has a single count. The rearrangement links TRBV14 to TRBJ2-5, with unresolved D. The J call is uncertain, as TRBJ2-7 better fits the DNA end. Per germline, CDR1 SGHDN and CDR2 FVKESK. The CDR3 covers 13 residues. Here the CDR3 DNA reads TGTGCCAGCAGCCGTAGGCAGCGTTTCGAGCAGTACTTC. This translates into CASSRRQRFEQYF.

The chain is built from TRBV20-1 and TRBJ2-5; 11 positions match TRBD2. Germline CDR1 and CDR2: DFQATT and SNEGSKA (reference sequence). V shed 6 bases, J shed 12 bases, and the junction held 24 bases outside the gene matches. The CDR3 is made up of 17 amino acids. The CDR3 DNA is TGCAGTGCCCTACAACCGGGACTAGCGGTACCCCTCCAGCGGGAGTACTTC. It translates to CSALQPGLAVPLQREYF.

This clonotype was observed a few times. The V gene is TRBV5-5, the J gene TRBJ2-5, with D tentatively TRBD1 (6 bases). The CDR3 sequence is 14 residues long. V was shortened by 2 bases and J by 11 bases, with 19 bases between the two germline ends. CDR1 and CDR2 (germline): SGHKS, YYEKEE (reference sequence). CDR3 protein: CASSLIRTASEQYF. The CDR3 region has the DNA TGTGCCAGCAGCTTAATCCGGACAGCGAGTGAGCAGTACTTC.

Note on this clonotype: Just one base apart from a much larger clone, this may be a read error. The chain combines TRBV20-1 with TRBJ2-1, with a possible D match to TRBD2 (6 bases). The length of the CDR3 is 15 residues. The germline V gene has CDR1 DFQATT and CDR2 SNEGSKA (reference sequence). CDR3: CSARGEASSYNGQFF. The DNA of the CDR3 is TGCAGTGCTAGAGGGGAGGCCAGCTCCTACAATGGGCAGTTCTTC.

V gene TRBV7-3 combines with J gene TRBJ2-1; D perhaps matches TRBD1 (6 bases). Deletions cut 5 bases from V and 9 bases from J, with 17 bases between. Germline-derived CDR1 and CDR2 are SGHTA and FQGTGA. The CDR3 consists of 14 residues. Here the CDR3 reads CASSQGQQGSEQFF. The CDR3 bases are TGTGCCAGCAGCCAAGGACAGCAGGGCAGTGAGCAGTTCTTC.

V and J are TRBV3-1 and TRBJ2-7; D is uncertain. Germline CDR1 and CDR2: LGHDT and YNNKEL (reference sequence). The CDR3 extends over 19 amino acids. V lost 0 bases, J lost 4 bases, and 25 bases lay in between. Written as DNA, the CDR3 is TGTGCCAGCAGCCAAGATGGACGGATCATAGCCGCATTTCCTTACGAGCAGTACTTC. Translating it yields CASSQDGRIIAAFPYEQYF.

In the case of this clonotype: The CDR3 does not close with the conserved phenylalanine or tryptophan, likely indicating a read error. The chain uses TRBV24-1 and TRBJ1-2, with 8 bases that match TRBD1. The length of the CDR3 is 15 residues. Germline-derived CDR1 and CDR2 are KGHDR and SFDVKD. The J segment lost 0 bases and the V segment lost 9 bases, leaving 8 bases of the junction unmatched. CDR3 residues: CATGEQGVTNYGYTC. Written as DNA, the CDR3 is TGTGCCACCGGGGAACAGGGGGTGACTAACTATGGCTACACCTGC.

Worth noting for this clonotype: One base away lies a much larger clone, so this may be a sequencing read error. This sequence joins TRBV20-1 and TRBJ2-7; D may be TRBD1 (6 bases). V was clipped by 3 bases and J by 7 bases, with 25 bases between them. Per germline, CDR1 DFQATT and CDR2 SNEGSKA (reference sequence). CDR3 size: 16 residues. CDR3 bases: TGCAGTGCTAGGGGGGCAGGGGCTAGCTCCTACAATGAGCAGTACTTC. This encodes CSARGAGASSYNEQYF.

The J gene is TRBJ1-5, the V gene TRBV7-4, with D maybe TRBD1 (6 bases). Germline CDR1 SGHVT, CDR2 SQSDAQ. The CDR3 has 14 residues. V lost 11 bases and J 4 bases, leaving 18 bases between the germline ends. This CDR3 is CAPSVAGANQPQHF. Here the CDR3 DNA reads TGTGCCCCCAGCGTCGCGGGGGCTAATCAGCCCCAGCATTTT.

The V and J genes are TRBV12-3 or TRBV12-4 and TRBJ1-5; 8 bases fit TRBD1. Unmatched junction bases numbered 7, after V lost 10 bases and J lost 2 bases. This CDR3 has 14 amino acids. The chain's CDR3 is CATQDRGGNQPQHF. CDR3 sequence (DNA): TGTGCCACCCAAGACAGGGGCGGCAATCAGCCCCAGCATTTT.

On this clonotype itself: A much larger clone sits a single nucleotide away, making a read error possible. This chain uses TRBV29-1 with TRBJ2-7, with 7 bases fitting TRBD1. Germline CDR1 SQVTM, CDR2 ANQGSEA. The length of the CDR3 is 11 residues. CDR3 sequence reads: CNVAGGNEQYF. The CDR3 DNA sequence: TGCAACGTTGCAGGGGGTAACGAGCAGTACTTC.

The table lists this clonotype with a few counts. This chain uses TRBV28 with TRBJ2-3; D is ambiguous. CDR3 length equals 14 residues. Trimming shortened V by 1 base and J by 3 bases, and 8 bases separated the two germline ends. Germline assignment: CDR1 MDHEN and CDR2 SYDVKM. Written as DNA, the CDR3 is TGTGCCAGCAGTTTATTGGGTAATACAGATACGCAGTATTTT. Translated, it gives CASSLLGNTDTQYF. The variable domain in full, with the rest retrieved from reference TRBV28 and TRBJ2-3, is DVKVTQSSRYLVKRTGEKVFLECVQDMDHENMFWYRQDPGLGLRLIYFSYDVKMKEKGDIPEGYSVSREKKERFSLILESASTNQTSMYLCASSLLGNTDTQYFGPGTRLTVL.

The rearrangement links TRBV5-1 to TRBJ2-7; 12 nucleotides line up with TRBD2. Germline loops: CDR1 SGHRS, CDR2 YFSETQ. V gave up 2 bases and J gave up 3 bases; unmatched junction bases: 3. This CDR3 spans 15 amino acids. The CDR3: CASSFGLAGIYEQYF. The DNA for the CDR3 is TGCGCCAGCAGCTTCGGACTAGCGGGAATCTACGAGCAGTACTTC. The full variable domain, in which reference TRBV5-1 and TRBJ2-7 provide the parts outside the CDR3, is KAGVTQTPRYLIKTRGQQVTLSCSPISGHRSVSWYQQTPGQGLQFLFEYFSETQRNKGNFPGRFSGRQFSNSRSEMNVSTLELGDSALYLCASSFGLAGIYEQYFGPGTRLTVT.

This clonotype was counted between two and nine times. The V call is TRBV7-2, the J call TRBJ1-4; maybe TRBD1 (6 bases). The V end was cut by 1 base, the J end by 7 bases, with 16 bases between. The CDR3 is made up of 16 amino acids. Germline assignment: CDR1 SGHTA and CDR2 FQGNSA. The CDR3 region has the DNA TGTGCCAGCAGCTTAGATGGGGGGCGCGACGGTGAAAAACTGTTTTTT. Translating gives CASSLDGGRDGEKLFF.

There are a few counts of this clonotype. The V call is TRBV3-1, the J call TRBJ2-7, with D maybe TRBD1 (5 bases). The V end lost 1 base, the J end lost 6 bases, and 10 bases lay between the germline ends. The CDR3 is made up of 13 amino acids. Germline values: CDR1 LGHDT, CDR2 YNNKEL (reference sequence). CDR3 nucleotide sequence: TGTGCCAGCAGCCAAGGGGCAGGGATCGAGCAGTACTTC. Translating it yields CASSQGAGIEQYF.

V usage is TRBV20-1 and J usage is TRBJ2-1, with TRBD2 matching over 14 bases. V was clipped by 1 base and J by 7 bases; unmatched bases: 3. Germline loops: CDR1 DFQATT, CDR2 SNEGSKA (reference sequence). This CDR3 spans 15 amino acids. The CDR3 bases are TGCAGTGCTAGAGGGACTAGCGGGAGGCTTAATGAGCAGTTCTTC. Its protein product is CSARGTSGRLNEQFF.

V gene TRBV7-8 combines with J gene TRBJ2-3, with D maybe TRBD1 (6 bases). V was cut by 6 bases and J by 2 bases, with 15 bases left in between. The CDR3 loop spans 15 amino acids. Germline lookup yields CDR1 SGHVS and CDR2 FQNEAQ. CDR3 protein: CASRRTVADTDTQYF. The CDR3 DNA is TGTGCCAGCAGACGGACAGTGGCCGACACAGATACGCAGTATTTT.